This T cell receptor beta chain was recovered during a study of shared clonotypes between healthy human individuals. About the study: The study enrolled a couple of women and three men aged 18 to 49.

The CDR3 runs 16 residues. Germline V gives CDR1 SGHRS, CDR2 YFSETQ. The V and J ends lost 0 bases and 5 bases respectively, with 18 bases between them. The table came from immunoSEQ multiplex PCR; TCRdb's copy has only in-frame clones and leaves some out. The sample has millions of clones; over 85% are singletons. Naive CD8 populations comprised CD45RO-negative cells positively selected for CCR7, excluding terminally differentiated effector memory CD45RA+ cells. This clone was seen only once. Sequences were obtained from naive CD8+ T cells sorted from blood. The V call is TRBV5-1, the J call TRBJ2-7, with D perhaps matching TRBD1 or TRBD2 (6 bases each). This receptor was taken from a man aged 18 to 30 in good health. The CDR3 region has the DNA TGCGCCAGCAGCTTGGTATGGGGGGCGGCAACCGACGAGCAGTACTTC. This sequence encodes CASSLVWGAATDEQYF.